The 25 T cell receptor beta chains reported below all come from one sample, sequenced in a study of B cell selection in AIRE deficiency. Conventional CD4 T cells were sorted as CD4+CD127+ cells. The method was immunoSEQ multiplex PCR; TCRdb's version includes in-frame clones alone and lacks a portion of them. The data show 20,000 to 25,000 clones, about 96% seen once. Material: conventional CD4+ T cells sorted from PBMCs. These TCRs come from a human donor with AIRE deficiency.

The rearrangement links TRBV11-2 to TRBJ2-3, with D unclear. This CDR3 has 16 residues. The V end lost 1 base, the J end lost 2 bases, and 13 bases lay between the germline ends. Looked up from germline, CDR1 is SGHAT and CDR2 is FQNNGV. CDR3 loop: CASSLALKPDTDTQYF. CDR3 sequence (DNA): TGTGCCAGCAGCTTAGCCCTAAAACCCGACACAGATACGCAGTATTTT.

The chain recombines TRBV9 with TRBJ2-3; 8 bases line up with TRBD1. After removal of 0 bases from V and 2 bases from J, the junction contained 5 bases not matched to a gene. Germline CDR1 is SGDLS and CDR2 is YYNGEE. The CDR3 is 16 amino acids. DNA of the CDR3: TGTGCCAGCAGCGTAGCTGGACAGGGTATCACAGATACGCAGTATTTT. This translates into CASSVAGQGITDTQYF.

The chain couples TRBV6-1 to TRBJ2-3, with unresolved D. CDR1 and CDR2 from the germline V gene are MNHNS and SASEGT. V was trimmed by 3 bases and J by 0 bases, leaving 10 bases between them. The CDR3 runs to 15 residues. The CDR3 sequence is CASSESETSTDTQYF. The CDR3 DNA follows: TGTGCCAGCAGTGAGTCTGAAACTAGCACAGATACGCAGTATTTT.

The V call is TRBV9, the J call TRBJ2-3; D remains unclear. V lost 4 bases and J 4 bases, leaving 10 bases between the germline ends. Germline assignment: CDR1 SGDLS and CDR2 YYNGEE. The CDR3 covers 13 residues. The CDR3 region is CASSQEPADTQYF. CDR3 coding DNA: TGTGCCAGCAGCCAGGAACCGGCAGATACGCAGTATTTT.

In DNA, the CDR3 is TGTGCCAGCAGCCAAGATGCCCCGGACAGTCTAGAGGGGGAGACCCAGTACTTC. It specifies CASSQDAPDSLEGETQYF. The rearrangement links TRBV4-2 to TRBJ2-5, with a weak D call TRBD1 (6 bases). Germline loops: CDR1 LGHNA, CDR2 YNFKEQ. This CDR3 is built from 18 residues. V was pared by 0 bases and J by 5 bases, with 22 bases between.

V gene TRBV27 combines with J gene TRBJ2-7; the D gene is possibly TRBD2 (6 bases). The germline V gene encodes CDR1 MNHEY and CDR2 SMNVEV (reference sequence). This CDR3 is built from 15 residues. The V and J ends lost 5 bases and 0 bases respectively, with 14 bases between them. The CDR3 region is CASSPGVLSSYEQYF. In nucleotides, the CDR3 is TGTGCCAGCAGTCCGGGGGTTCTCAGCTCCTACGAGCAGTACTTC.

The V and J genes are TRBV7-3 and TRBJ1-3; D gene unclear. Trimming left V 4 bases short and J 2 bases short, with 6 bases between. The CDR3 sequence is 13 residues long. From germline, CDR1 is SGHTA and CDR2 FQGTGA. In DNA, the CDR3 is TGTGCCAGCAGCTCGACACCTGGAAACACCATATATTTT. This codes for CASSSTPGNTIYF.

J is TRBJ2-1 and V is TRBV29-1; the match to TRBD1 covers 9 bases. Germline CDR1 SQVTM, CDR2 ANQGSEA. The CDR3 extends over 15 amino acids. The V segment lost 3 bases and the J segment 3 bases; nucleotides outside the gene matches: 6. The CDR3 loop is CSVEKGTGLYNEQFF. The CDR3 DNA sequence: TGCAGCGTTGAGAAAGGGACAGGGCTCTACAATGAGCAGTTCTTC.

The rearrangement uses TRBV5-1 and TRBJ2-3; tentatively, D is TRBD2 (6 bases). The CDR3 runs to 15 residues. The germline V gene has CDR1 SGHRS and CDR2 YFSETQ. The germline V and J ends were trimmed by 0 bases and 4 bases, with 12 bases remaining between them. CDR3 sequence: CASSLDAGRPDTQYF. CDR3 DNA sequence: TGCGCCAGCAGCTTGGACGCGGGACGGCCAGATACGCAGTATTTT. Complete variable domain (other parts from reference TRBV5-1 and TRBJ2-3): KAGVTQTPRYLIKTRGQQVTLSCSPISGHRSVSWYQQTPGQGLQFLFEYFSETQRNKGNFPGRFSGRQFSNSRSEMNVSTLELGDSALYLCASSLDAGRPDTQYFGPGTRLTVL.

The chain joins TRBV6-5 to TRBJ2-3; D gene unclear. The CDR3 sequence is 14 residues long. V dropped 7 bases and J dropped 7 bases, with 18 bases sitting between them. Germline CDR1 and CDR2: MNHEY and SVGAGI. The CDR3 sequence is CASTTPSPRNTQYF. CDR3 bases: TGTGCCAGCACAACACCTTCTCCTCGGAATACGCAGTATTTT.

The chain employs TRBV7-3 and TRBJ1-2; TRBD1 aligns across 7 bases. Germline CDR1 and CDR2: SGHTA and FQGTGA. Trimming removed 5 bases from V and 6 bases from J; junction bases left unmatched: 9. This CDR3 is built from 14 residues. The CDR3 DNA follows: TGTGCCAGCAGCAACTCCCAGGGGGTTAATGGCTACACCTTC. Protein: CASSNSQGVNGYTF.

The gene calls are TRBV9 and TRBJ2-1, with TRBD2 as a possible D gene (7 bases). Germline values: CDR1 SGDLS, CDR2 YYNGEE. CDR3 size: 16 residues. The V gene lost 4 bases and the J gene lost 4 bases, with 18 bases spanning the gap. CDR3 bases: TGTGCCAGCAGCTCCCGGGGGGCGGCCAAATACAATGAGCAGTTCTTC. It translates to CASSSRGAAKYNEQFF.

The chain is built from TRBV4-2 and TRBJ2-1, with D possibly matching TRBD1 (6 bases). Between the trimmed V and J ends, which lost 1 base and 8 bases, there was a span of 18 bases. CDR1 is LGHNA and CDR2 is YNFKEQ in the germline V gene. CDR3 length: 16 amino acids. CDR3 DNA sequence: TGTGCCAGCAGCCAAGCGTCGGGGACCCCAGGGGATGAGCAGTTCTTC. Its protein is CASSQASGTPGDEQFF.

The chain combines TRBV1 with TRBJ1-3. TRBV1 is tagged as a pseudogene. CDR3 length equals 18 residues. CDR3 in DNA: TGCACCAGCAGCCAAGTCCCCTCACCGAGGGGCTCTGGAAACACCATATATTTT. It yields the protein CTSSQVPSPRGSGNTIYF.

The chain is built from TRBV4-2 and TRBJ1-4; D ambiguous. With 0 bases removed from V and 0 bases from J, the gap between germline ends came to 14 bases. The CDR3 totals 18 residues. The germline gives CDR1 LGHNA, CDR2 YNFKEQ. The CDR3 here is CASSQEAQLRATNEKLFF. The CDR3, as DNA: TGTGCCAGCAGCCAAGAAGCGCAGCTAAGGGCAACTAATGAAAAACTGTTTTTT.

The chain recombines TRBV21-1 with TRBJ1-4; the table's D call TRBD1 went unverified against the DNA. TRBV21-1 is classified as a pseudogene. This CDR3 has 16 amino acids. The CDR3 region is CASSSAWGQSNEKLFF. CDR3 nucleotide sequence: TGTGCCAGCAGCTCAGCTTGGGGACAGTCCAATGAAAAACTGTTTTTT.

The V call is TRBV7-2, the J call TRBJ2-3; D gene uncertain. In germline, CDR1 is SGHTA, CDR2 FQGNSA. The CDR3 runs to 18 residues. The V gene lost 0 bases and the J gene lost 5 bases, with 21 bases spanning the gap. The CDR3 coding sequence is TGTGCCAGCAGCTTAGCTTTGAGAGGCCCCGGAATGGAAGATACGCAGTATTTT. This encodes CASSLALRGPGMEDTQYF.

The chain carries TRBV6-1 and TRBJ1-1; the D is unclear. CDR3 length: 14 residues. V lost 3 bases and J lost 1, with 9 bases in between. Germline V lookup: CDR1 MNHNS, CDR2 SASEGT. This CDR3 is CASSDRSGNTEAFF. In DNA form, the CDR3 reads TGTGCCAGCAGTGACAGGAGTGGGAACACTGAAGCTTTCTTT.

V gene TRBV4-1 combines with J gene TRBJ2-1; 11 nucleotides agree with TRBD2. The V gene end was trimmed by 3 bases and the J gene end by 4 bases; junction bases not matched to a gene: 8. CDR1 and CDR2 from the germline V gene are MGHRA and YSYEKL. The CDR3 runs 17 residues. The CDR3 loop reads CASSHLSTSGGYNEQFF. The CDR3, as DNA: TGCGCCAGCAGCCACTTATCAACTAGCGGGGGATACAATGAGCAGTTCTTC.

V and J are TRBV6-1 and TRBJ2-1; 9 bases map to TRBD2. Germline V gives CDR1 MNHNS, CDR2 SASEGT. V shed 4 bases and J 4 bases; nucleotides not matched to a gene: 5. CDR3 length: 15 amino acids. The CDR3 spells CASSGGLAKYNEQFF. The CDR3 DNA is TGTGCCAGCAGTGGAGGACTAGCGAAATACAATGAGCAGTTCTTC.

The chain links TRBV6-6 to TRBJ2-7; D is possibly TRBD2 (5 bases). Trimming took off 2 bases at V and 7 bases at J, with 6 bases between the two ends. CDR3 length: 11 amino acids. Germline CDR1 reads MNHNY; CDR2 reads SVGAGI (reference sequence). CDR3 sequence (DNA): TGTGCCAGCAGTTACAGAGGGGAGCAGTACTTC. Protein product: CASSYRGEQYF.

The chain links TRBV11-2 to TRBJ2-5; D remains ambiguous. Germline loops: CDR1 SGHAT, CDR2 FQNNGV. The CDR3 has 14 residues. V lost 3 bases to trimming and J lost 2 bases, with 10 bases between them. The CDR3 DNA sequence: TGTGCCAGCAGCTTGTTATCTATTCAAGAGACCCAGTACTTC. Translated, it gives CASSLLSIQETQYF.

This CDR3 is CASSLLRDTQYF. In DNA, the CDR3 is TGTGCCAGCAGTTTACTCCGCGATACGCAGTATTTT. V and J are TRBV28 and TRBJ2-3; D is undetermined. Germline V lookup: CDR1 MDHEN, CDR2 SYDVKM. The CDR3 contains 12 residues. With 2 bases removed from V and 6 bases from J, the gap between germline ends came to 6 bases.

The chain links TRBV11-2 to TRBJ2-7; D may be TRBD2 (5 bases). Trimming shortened V by 0 bases and J by 7 bases, and 10 bases separated the two germline ends. The CDR3 spans 13 residues. Germline V gene lookup returns CDR1 SGHAT and CDR2 FQNNGV. CDR3 residues: CASSLESSGEQYF. Here the CDR3 DNA reads TGTGCCAGCAGCTTAGAGTCCTCGGGGGAGCAGTACTTC.

The chain combines TRBV19 with TRBJ1-4; D is unresolved. CDR3 size: 13 residues. With 5 bases removed from V and 5 bases from J, the gap between germline ends came to 9 bases. The germline V gene encodes CDR1 LNHDA and CDR2 SQIVND (reference sequence). The CDR3 loop reads CASSSRRNEKLFF. The CDR3 DNA is TGTGCCAGTAGTTCCAGGAGAAATGAAAAACTGTTTTTT.